Listed below are T cell receptor beta chains from one sample, sequenced in a study of human T cells and chemical hapten exposure. A single record per CDR3 protein comes from TCRdb applying MiXCR to the RACE reads. The table records 240,000 or so distinct CDR3 sequences, about 9.4% of them present only once. The material was whole blood, obtained in connection with sensitization to the hapten diphenylcyclopropenone (DPC). These receptors came from a woman aged 35 to 49 with alopecia areata. Some clones in this sample may be carry-over from other donors' samples. Both conserved end residues are trimmed from each CDR3. The order of the fields is V gene, J gene, D gene, CDR3 protein. A D gene is named only where the DNA matches it firmly.

TRBV29-1	TRBJ2-7	TRBD2	SVDVGSGKFDEQY
TRBV18	TRBJ2-7	TRBD2	ASSPWSGRESSEQY
TRBV7-2	TRBJ1-5	NA	ASSLGTVISNQPQH
TRBV12-3/TRBV12-4	TRBJ2-1	NA	ASSLVIAGWNEQF
TRBV12-3/TRBV12-4	TRBJ1-1	NA	ASSLGGRMNTEAF
TRBV5-1	TRBJ1-6	NA	ASSVDPWANSPLH
TRBV20-1	TRBJ2-7	TRBD1	SARRGGTGSEEQY
TRBV29-1	TRBJ2-3	NA	SVGRSGGSTDTQY
TRBV6-2/TRBV6-3	TRBJ1-1	NA	ASSYPSGLTEAF
TRBV27	TRBJ2-7	TRBD2	ASSPGLVPYEQY
TRBV6-5	TRBJ1-1	NA	ASSYPGAEAF
TRBV4-1	TRBJ2-2	TRBD1	ASSLKGQGIPGELF
TRBV20-1	TRBJ2-1	TRBD1	SARGQANNEQF